This entry is about one TCR beta chain. This clonotype was picked up many times. Its antigen is unknown. The input lacks base qualities; no much larger clone sits a single base away. Flow cytometry had shown CD8+CD57+ cell expansion in the patients selected for sequencing. All patients had severe acquired aplastic anemia diagnosed by International Study of Aplastic Anemia and Agranulocytosis and Camitta criteria. At the time blood was sampled, none of the patients had received any therapy. In the study, sorted CD4+ and CD8+ blood T cells from patients with severe aplastic anemia and from healthy subjects underwent deep sequencing of TCR repertoires. Patients were enrolled under clinicaltrials.gov protocols 00001620, 01623167, 00001397, 00071045, 00081523 and 00961064 in the USA. Ficoll-Paque density gradient centrifugation was used to isolate peripheral blood mononuclear cells. CD4+ and CD8+ T cells were sorted by FACS or magnetic beads before DNA extraction.

This specimen comes from a study of CD8+CD57+ T cells in acquired aplastic anemia (dated by TCRdb to the late 2010s). Study-level background: DNA extracted from sorted CD4+ and CD8+ cells had a mean of about 3 ug, with a range of about 0.18 to 27.4 ug. CD8+CD57+ expansion was defined as frequency above the mean frequency observed in healthy subjects.

What the research found in general, with its limitations: Although roughly 29 CD8+ CDR3 sequences were shared by patients and controls, these sequences appeared highly expressed in patients and within the immunodominant clones of patients. Between patients and healthy controls, no significant difference in CD8+ Simpson's diversity was found (P=0.060).

From the cysteine through the phenylalanine, the CDR3 covers 14 amino acids. Only the CDR3 DNA is retained, 42 bases long and in frame from the first base. As encoded in the germline V gene, CDR1 is SGHVS while CDR2 is FNYEAQ. V and J lose 1 base and 4 bases, and a span of 9 bases separates them. Profiling of TCR beta VDJ combinations and CDR3 sequences used genomic DNA as the template. An Illumina HiSeq 2000 was the platform used for TCR repertoire sequencing. The original methods were these. Repertoire assessment relied on Simpson's diversity index, CDR3 size and DJ length profiles, and TRBV/TRBJ rearrangement plots. The immunodominant clone was defined as the most abundant DNA sequence in deep sequencing data. CDR3 amino acid sequences were screened for sharing across subjects and were compared with published repertoires and the VDJdb database. The public reads were run again by TCRdb, first through fastp at Q25 and then through MiXCR, and only productive beta chains were kept. CDR3 protein sequences are deduplicated, and each keeps its most common genes and DNA. The authors' filters were not applied to this entry. Recorded for this sample are 150,000 to 170,000 distinct CDR3 sequences; roughly 54% of them occurred a single time. 10% to 15% of the sample comes from the top ten.

Sequencing used sorted CD4+, CD8+, or CD8+CD57+ T cells (not recorded which) from PBMCs. Here the chain combines TRBV7-6 and TRBJ2-3; the D gene lacks a confident call. The TCR was taken from a human donor with aplastic anemia. Read as DNA, the sequence is TGTGCCAGCAGCTTAGAGCGAGAGGCAGATACGCAGTATTTT. The resulting protein is CASSLEREADTQYF.